Listed here is a single T cell receptor beta chain. The CDR3 length is 17 residues. From germline, CDR1 is DFQATT and CDR2 SNEGSKA (reference sequence). Trimming took off 0 bases at V and 0 bases at J, with 15 bases between the two ends. For the library, individual cDNA molecules each received unique molecular identifiers. From the reads, TCRdb called clonotypes with MiXCR, one entry per CDR3 protein. The sample holds fewer than 150,000 distinct CDR3 sequences, around 9% seen once. This entry comes from a study of human T cells and chemical hapten exposure. The authors extracted total RNA from unfractionated whole blood.

This receptor was obtained from a human donor in good health. Some clones in this sample may be carry-over from other donors' samples. Specimen: whole blood. The chain is built from TRBV20-1 and TRBJ1-3; perhaps TRBD1 as D (6 bases). The CDR3 is CSAREAGAILSGNTIYF. The DNA for the CDR3 is TGCAGTGCTAGAGAGGCGGGGGCGATTCTCTCTGGAAACACCATATATTTT.